In its sample, the clone carrying this T cell receptor (beta chain) was seen many times. The antigen remains unidentified. TCRdb processed the 5' RACE reads anew with MiXCR; each CDR3 protein has one entry. The data show a few hundred thousand distinct CDR3 sequences, approximately 9% seen once. The sample is drawn from a study of T-cell memory formation after mild COVID-19. V lost 5 bases to trimming and J lost 4 bases, with 17 bases between them. CDR1 and CDR2 from the germline V gene are SGHTA and FQGNSA. This CDR3 region has 15 residues. Study outcomes and limitations: Cross-reactive memory seemingly joined, as some responding clones were found in pre-infection memory.

The TCR originated in a man between 18 and 35 years old who had mild COVID-19 (a few samples of this study predate the infection). Cell type and time point are not known. The chain joins TRBV7-2 to TRBJ1-1; tentative D call: TRBD1 (6 bases). The specimen sequenced was PBMCs or a T cell subset sorted from them (not recorded which). The CDR3 here is CASSLIGGPGTEAFF. The CDR3 DNA reads TGTGCCAGCAGCCTGATTGGGGGCCCGGGCACTGAAGCTTTCTTT. Supplemented by reference TRBV7-2 and TRBJ1-1, the full variable domain reads GAGVSQSPSNKVTEKGKDVELRCDPISGHTALYWYRQSLGQGLEFLIYFQGNSAPDKSGLPSDRFSAERTGGSVSTLTIQRTQQEDSAVYLCASSLIGGPGTEAFFGQGTRLTVV.